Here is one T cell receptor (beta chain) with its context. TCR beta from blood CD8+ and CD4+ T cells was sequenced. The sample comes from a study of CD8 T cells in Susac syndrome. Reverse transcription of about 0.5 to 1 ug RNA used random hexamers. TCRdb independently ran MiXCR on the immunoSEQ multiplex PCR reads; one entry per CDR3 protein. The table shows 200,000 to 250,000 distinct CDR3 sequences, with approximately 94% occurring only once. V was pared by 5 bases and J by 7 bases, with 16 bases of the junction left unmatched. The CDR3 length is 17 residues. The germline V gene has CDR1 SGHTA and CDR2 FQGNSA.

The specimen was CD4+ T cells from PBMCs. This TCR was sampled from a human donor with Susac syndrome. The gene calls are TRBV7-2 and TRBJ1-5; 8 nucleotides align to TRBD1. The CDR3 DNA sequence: TGTGCCAGCAGCCTTAATCCCGCCCAGGGGGCTAAGCAGCCCCAGCATTTT. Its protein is CASSLNPAQGAKQPQHF.